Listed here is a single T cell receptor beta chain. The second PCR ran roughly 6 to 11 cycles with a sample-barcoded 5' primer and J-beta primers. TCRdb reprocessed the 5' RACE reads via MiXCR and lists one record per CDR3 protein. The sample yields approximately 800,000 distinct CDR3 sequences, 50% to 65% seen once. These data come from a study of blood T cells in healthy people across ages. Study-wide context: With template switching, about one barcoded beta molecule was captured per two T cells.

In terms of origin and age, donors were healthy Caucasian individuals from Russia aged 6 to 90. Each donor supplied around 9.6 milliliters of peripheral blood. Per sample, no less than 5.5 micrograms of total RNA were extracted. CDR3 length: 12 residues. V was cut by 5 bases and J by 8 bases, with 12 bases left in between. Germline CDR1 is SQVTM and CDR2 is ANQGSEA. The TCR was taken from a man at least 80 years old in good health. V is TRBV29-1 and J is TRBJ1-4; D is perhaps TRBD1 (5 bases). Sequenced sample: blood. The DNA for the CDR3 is TGCAGCGTTCGGGGGTCGACGGAAAAACTGTTTTTT. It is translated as CSVRGSTEKLFF.